This T cell receptor (beta chain) was captured in a study of radiotherapy plus CTLA-4 blockade in lung cancer. Notes on the study in general: In blood, TCR clones derived from the tumor expanded after radiotherapy plus ipilimumab.

Sequencing used immunoSEQ multiplex PCR; TCRdb keeps in-frame clones, though not all of them. The sample has 90,000 to 100,000 clones; about 70% are singletons. This CDR3 has 14 amino acids. CDR1 and CDR2 from the germline V gene are SNHLY and FYNNEI. V dropped 1 base and J dropped 5 bases, with 12 bases sitting between them. This clone was seen once. Antigen specificity is unknown. The receptor was derived from a human donor with non-small cell lung cancer who had a partial response to radiotherapy plus ipilimumab. Some clones in this sample may be carry-over from other donors' samples. This sample comprised peripheral blood, obtained from a patient treated with radiotherapy plus ipilimumab. The genes are TRBV2 and TRBJ2-7; D might be TRBD2 (5 bases). The CDR3 spells CASSEDWTENEQYF. CDR3 in DNA: TGTGCCAGCAGTGAAGATTGGACTGAAAACGAGCAGTACTTC. The full variable domain, in which reference TRBV2 and TRBJ2-7 provide the parts outside the CDR3, is EPEVTQTPSHQVTQMGQEVILRCVPISNHLYFYWYRQILGQKVEFLVSFYNNEISEKSEIFDDQFSVERPDGSNFTLKIRSTKLEDSAMYFCASSEDWTENEQYFGPGTRLTVT.